This record looks at one TCR beta chain sequence and its context. Its antigen is as yet unknown. Other nucleotide sequences from this sample produce the same CDR3. Division of CD4+ cells produced a CD45RA+ naive subset and a CD45RA-negative memory subset. This sample stems from a study of shared clonotypes between healthy human individuals. Study findings and constraints: Collection of samples was limited to blood; tissue repertoires likely differ.

Per germline, CDR1 SGHRS and CDR2 YFSETQ. Trimming shortened V by 4 bases and J by 5 bases, and 12 bases separated the two germline ends. There are 13 residues in the CDR3. Deep was the level used in running the assay. Each cell subset's genomic DNA was divided evenly among several immunoSEQ plates. Profiling relied on immunoSEQ multiplex PCR, and the TCRdb table lists in-frame clones only, not all of them. In the table there are some 2,500,000 clones, approximately 90% of which are singletons. The sequence was obtained from a man between 18 and 29 years old in good health. Some clones in this sample may be carry-over from other donors' samples. Sequencing was carried out using naive CD4+ T cells from PBMCs. Subset denoted: CD45RA+ positively selected. The chain has TRBV5-1 and TRBJ2-5; D is possibly TRBD1 (6 bases). CDR3 amino acids: CASSQGQGETQYF. The CDR3 DNA is TGCGCCAGCAGCCAGGGACAAGGGGAGACCCAGTACTTC. The variable domain in full, completed from reference TRBV5-1 and TRBJ2-5, reads KAGVTQTPRYLIKTRGQQVTLSCSPISGHRSVSWYQQTPGQGLQFLFEYFSETQRNKGNFPGRFSGRQFSNSRSEMNVSTLELGDSALYLCASSQGQGETQYFGPGTRLLVL.